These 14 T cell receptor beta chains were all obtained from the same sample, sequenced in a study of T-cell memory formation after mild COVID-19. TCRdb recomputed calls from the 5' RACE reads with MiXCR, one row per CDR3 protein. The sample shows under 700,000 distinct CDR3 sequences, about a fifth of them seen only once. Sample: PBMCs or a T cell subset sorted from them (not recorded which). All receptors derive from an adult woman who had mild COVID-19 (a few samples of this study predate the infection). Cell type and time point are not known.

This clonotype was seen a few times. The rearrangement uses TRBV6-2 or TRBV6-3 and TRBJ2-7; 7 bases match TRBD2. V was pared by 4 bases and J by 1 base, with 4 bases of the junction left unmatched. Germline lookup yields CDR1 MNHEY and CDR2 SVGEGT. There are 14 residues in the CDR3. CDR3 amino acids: CASSSVRESYEQYF. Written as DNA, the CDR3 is TGTGCCAGCAGTTCCGTGCGGGAGTCCTACGAGCAGTACTTC.

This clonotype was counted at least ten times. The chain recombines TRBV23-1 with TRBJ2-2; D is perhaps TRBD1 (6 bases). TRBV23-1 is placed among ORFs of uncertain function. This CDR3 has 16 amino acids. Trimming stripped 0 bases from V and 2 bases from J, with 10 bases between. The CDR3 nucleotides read TGCGCCAGCAGTCAATCGAAGGACAGAAACACCGGGGAGCTGTTTTTT. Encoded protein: CASSQSKDRNTGELFF.

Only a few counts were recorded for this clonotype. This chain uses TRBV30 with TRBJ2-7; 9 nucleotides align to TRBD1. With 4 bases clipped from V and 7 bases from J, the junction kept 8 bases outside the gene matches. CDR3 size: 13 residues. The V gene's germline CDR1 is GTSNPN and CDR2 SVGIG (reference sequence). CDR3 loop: CAWKGQGSKEQYF. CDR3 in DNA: TGTGCCTGGAAGGGACAGGGTTCGAAAGAGCAGTACTTC.

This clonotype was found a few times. The CDR3 coding sequence is TGTGCCAGCAGTTTAAGCGGGGCCCTATACGAGCAGTACTTC. It translates to CASSLSGALYEQYF. The chain recombines TRBV12-3 or TRBV12-4 with TRBJ2-7; 7 bases match TRBD2. This CDR3 has 14 residues. J gave up 4 bases and V 2 bases, and 5 bases lay outside the gene matches.

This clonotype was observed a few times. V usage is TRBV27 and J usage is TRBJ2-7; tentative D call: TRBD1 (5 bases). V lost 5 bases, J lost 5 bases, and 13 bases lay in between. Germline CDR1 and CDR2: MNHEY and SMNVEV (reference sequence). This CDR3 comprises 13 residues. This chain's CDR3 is CASSQTVRHEQYF. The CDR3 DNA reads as TGTGCCAGCAGTCAGACAGTGCGGCACGAGCAGTACTTC.

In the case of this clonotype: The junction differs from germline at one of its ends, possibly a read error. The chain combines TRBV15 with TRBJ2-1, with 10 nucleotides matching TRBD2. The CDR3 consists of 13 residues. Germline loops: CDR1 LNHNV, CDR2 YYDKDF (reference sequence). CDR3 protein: CATSRGEAGGPAF. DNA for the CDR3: TGTGCCACCAGCAGGGGAGAAGCGGGAGGGCCTGCCTTC.

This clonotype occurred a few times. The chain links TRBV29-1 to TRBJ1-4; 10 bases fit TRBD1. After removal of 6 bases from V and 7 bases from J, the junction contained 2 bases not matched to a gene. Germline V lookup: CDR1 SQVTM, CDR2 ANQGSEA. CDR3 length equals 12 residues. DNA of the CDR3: TGCAGCGTCCGGACAGGGGGTGAAAAACTGTTTTTT. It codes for CSVRTGGEKLFF.

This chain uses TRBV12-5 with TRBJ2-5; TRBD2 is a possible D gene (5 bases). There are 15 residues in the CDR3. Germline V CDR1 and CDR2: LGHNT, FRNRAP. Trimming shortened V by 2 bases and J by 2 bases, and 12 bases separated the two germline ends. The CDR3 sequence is CASGLTGLGQETQYF. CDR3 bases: TGTGCTAGTGGTTTGACGGGGTTAGGGCAAGAGACCCAGTACTTC.

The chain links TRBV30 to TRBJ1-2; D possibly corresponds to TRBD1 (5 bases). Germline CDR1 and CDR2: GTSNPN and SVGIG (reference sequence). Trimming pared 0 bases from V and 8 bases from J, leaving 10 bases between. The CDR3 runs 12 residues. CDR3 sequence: CAWSVFRDGYTF. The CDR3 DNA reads TGTGCCTGGAGTGTATTCCGGGACGGCTACACCTTC.

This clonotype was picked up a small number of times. CDR3 sequence: CASTRTGRETQYF. In nucleotides, the CDR3 is TGTGCCAGCACCCGGACAGGGCGGGAGACCCAGTACTTC. The V and J genes are TRBV25-1 and TRBJ2-5; 8 bases match TRBD1. V lost 7 bases and J lost 5; bases outside the gene matches: 6. Germline CDR1 is MGHDK and CDR2 is SYGVNS. This CDR3 contains 13 residues.

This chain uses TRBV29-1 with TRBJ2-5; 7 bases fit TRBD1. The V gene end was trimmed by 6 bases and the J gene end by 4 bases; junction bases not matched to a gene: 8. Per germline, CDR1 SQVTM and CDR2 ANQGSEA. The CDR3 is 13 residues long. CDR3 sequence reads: CSVAYAGGETQYF. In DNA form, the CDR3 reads TGCAGCGTCGCATACGCAGGGGGAGAGACCCAGTACTTC.

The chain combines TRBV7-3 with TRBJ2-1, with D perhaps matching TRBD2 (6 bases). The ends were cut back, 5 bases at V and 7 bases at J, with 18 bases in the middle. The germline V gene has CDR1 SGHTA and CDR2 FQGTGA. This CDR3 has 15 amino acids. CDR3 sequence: CASSRGLPLGNEQFF. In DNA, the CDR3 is TGTGCCAGCAGCCGGGGACTCCCCCTGGGTAATGAGCAGTTCTTC.

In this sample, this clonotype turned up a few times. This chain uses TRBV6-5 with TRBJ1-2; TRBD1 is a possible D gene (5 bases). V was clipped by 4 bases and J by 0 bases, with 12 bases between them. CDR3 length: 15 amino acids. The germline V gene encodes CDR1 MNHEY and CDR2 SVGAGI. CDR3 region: CASSLTGRTNYGYTF. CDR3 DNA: TGTGCCAGCAGTTTAACAGGCCGAACTAACTATGGCTACACCTTC.

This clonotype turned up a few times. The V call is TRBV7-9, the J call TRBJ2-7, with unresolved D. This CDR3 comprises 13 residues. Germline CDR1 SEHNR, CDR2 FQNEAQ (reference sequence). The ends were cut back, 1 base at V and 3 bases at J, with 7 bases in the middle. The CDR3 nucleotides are TGTGCCAGCAGCTTAGACAGTAACTACGAGCAGTACTTC. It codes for CASSLDSNYEQYF.